The 19 T cell receptor beta chains below were found in one sample sequenced in a study of cytomegalovirus exposure and HLA in healthy donors. Clones were read by immunoSEQ multiplex PCR, and TCRdb kept only the in-frame ones, dropping some. The sample has 150,000 to 200,000 clones; roughly 86% are singletons. Sequenced sample: PBMCs. These receptors all come from a man aged 25 to 45 in good health and CMV-seropositive.

This sequence joins TRBV28 and TRBJ1-2, with TRBD1 matching over 8 bases. Germline CDR1 reads MDHEN; CDR2 reads SYDVKM. Losses at the gene ends were 2 bases for V and 5 bases for J; bases not matched to a gene: 10. The CDR3 is 16 amino acids. The CDR3 DNA reads as TGTGCCAGCAGTTTAAAGTTCAGGGGGCCGGGGTATGGCTACACCTTC. Encoded protein: CASSLKFRGPGYGYTF.

V gene TRBV12-5 combines with J gene TRBJ2-7; D uncertain. The V end lost 1 base, the J end lost 0 bases, and 4 bases lay between the germline ends. The CDR3 extends over 13 amino acids. Germline V lookup: CDR1 LGHNT, CDR2 FRNRAP. This CDR3 reads CASGLGPSYEQYF. The CDR3 bases are TGTGCTAGTGGTTTGGGCCCCTCCTACGAGCAGTACTTC.

This chain connects TRBV2 to TRBJ1-5; no reliable D call. This CDR3 is 14 amino acids long. Per the germline V gene, CDR1 is SNHLY and CDR2 is FYNNEI. V lost 6 bases and J 0 bases, leaving 9 bases between the germline ends. CDR3 protein: CASRSVNSNQPQHF. The CDR3 region has the DNA TGTGCCAGCAGATCGGTGAATAGCAATCAGCCCCAGCATTTT.

This clone was recorded once. V usage is TRBV9 and J usage is TRBJ2-3; D might be TRBD2 (6 bases). The V and J ends lost 4 bases and 2 bases respectively, with 17 bases between them. Germline V gene sequence: CDR1 SGDLS, CDR2 YYNGEE. The CDR3 totals 16 residues. The CDR3 loop reads CASSPPGSGSTDTQYF. CDR3 in DNA: TGTGCCAGCAGCCCCCCGGGGAGCGGGTCCACAGATACGCAGTATTTT.

The V call is TRBV7-6, the J call TRBJ2-3; possibly TRBD2 for D (5 bases). Germline lookup yields CDR1 SGHVS and CDR2 FNYEAQ. The CDR3 has 14 amino acids. V was cut by 2 bases and J by 2 bases, with 8 bases left in between. CDR3 amino acids: CASSLTGITDTQYF. The CDR3 nucleotides read TGTGCCAGCAGCTTAACGGGGATCACAGATACGCAGTATTTT.

V usage is TRBV10-3 and J usage is TRBJ2-3, with 14 bases that match TRBD2. This CDR3 is 15 amino acids long. Trimming at V came to 10 bases and at J to 3 bases, leaving 6 bases not matched to a gene. Germline V gene sequence: CDR1 ENHRY, CDR2 SYGVKD. The CDR3 DNA reads as TGTGCCACCAGACTAGCGGGAGGGGCTACAGATACGCAGTATTTT. Translation: CATRLAGGATDTQYF.

This chain links TRBV15 with TRBJ2-3, with 8 positions matching TRBD2. CDR1 is LNHNV, CDR2 YYDKDF, per germline (reference sequence). The CDR3 length is 16 residues. With 1 base clipped from V and 4 bases from J, the junction kept 7 bases outside the gene matches. CDR3 protein: CATSRGYGGAPDTQYF. CDR3 DNA: TGTGCCACCAGCAGAGGGTACGGGGGGGCGCCAGATACGCAGTATTTT.

J is TRBJ2-2 and V is TRBV7-9; the match to TRBD2 covers 14 bases. The V gene's germline CDR1 is SEHNR and CDR2 FQNEAQ (reference sequence). Germline trimming cut 4 bases from V and 8 bases from J; bases unmatched to any gene: 9. The length of the CDR3 is 17 residues. The CDR3 DNA reads as TGTGCCAGCAGCTCGGGACTAGCGGGAGTAACTTCGGGGGAGCTGTTTTTT. Translation gives CASSSGLAGVTSGELFF.

V and J are TRBV9 and TRBJ1-1; TRBD1 aligns across 10 bases. The CDR3 extends over 15 amino acids. Trimming cost V 3 bases and J 5 bases; bases outside gene matches: 7. Germline CDR1 and CDR2: SGDLS and YYNGEE. CDR3 sequence: CASSGDRGEETEAFF. The CDR3 DNA follows: TGTGCCAGCAGCGGGGACAGGGGCGAGGAAACTGAAGCTTTCTTT.

This chain uses TRBV11-1 with TRBJ2-7, with 10 bases fitting TRBD1. Trimming at V came to 5 bases and at J to 4 bases, leaving 8 bases not matched to a gene. This CDR3 has 15 residues. Germline-derived CDR1 and CDR2 are SGHAT and FQDESV (reference sequence). The CDR3 here is CASSRSGQGRYEQYF. The CDR3 nucleotides read TGTGCCAGCAGCCGATCGGGACAGGGGCGATACGAGCAGTACTTC.

V gene TRBV10-3 combines with J gene TRBJ1-6, with no clear D. The V and J ends lost 2 bases and 11 bases respectively, with 7 bases between them. There are 12 residues in the CDR3. CDR1 and CDR2 (germline): ENHRY, SYGVKD. In DNA, the CDR3 is TGTGCCATCAGTGAGAGTCAAGCACCCCTCCACTTT. It is translated as CAISESQAPLHF.

The genes are TRBV5-4 and TRBJ2-5; no clear D gene. The CDR3 totals 12 residues. The germline gives CDR1 SGHNT, CDR2 YYREEE (reference sequence). The V end lost 4 bases, the J end lost 5 bases, and 9 bases lay between the germline ends. DNA for the CDR3: TGTGCCAGCAGCCGCACTCAGGAGACCCAGTACTTC. Protein: CASSRTQETQYF.

As to this clone: One end of the junction is discordant with germline, which a read error may explain. J is TRBJ1-6 and V is TRBV25-1; no clear D. CDR1 and CDR2 from the germline V gene are MGHDK and SYGVNS. This CDR3 region has 13 residues. For the CDR3, the DNA is TGTGCCAGCAGTGACCTATATAGTTCACCCCTCCACTTT. Its protein product is CASSDLYSSPLHF.

The rearrangement joins TRBV18 to TRBJ2-5, with 7 bases that match TRBD2. J was trimmed by 3 bases and V by 3 bases; bases with no gene match: 4. This CDR3 is built from 14 residues. Germline V gene lookup returns CDR1 KGHSH and CDR2 LQKENI. CDR3 region: CASSPGREKETQYF. CDR3 sequence (DNA): TGTGCCAGCTCACCTGGGAGGGAGAAAGAGACCCAGTACTTC.

The V and J genes are TRBV5-6 and TRBJ2-7; D is possibly TRBD2 (6 bases). Germline assignment: CDR1 SGHDT and CDR2 YYEEEE. The length of the CDR3 is 13 residues. Trimming removed 3 bases at V and 3 bases at J, with 10 bases between. Here the CDR3 DNA reads TGTGCCAGCAGCTGGGGGGATTTCTACGAGCAGTACTTC. It is translated as CASSWGDFYEQYF.

The J gene is TRBJ2-2, the V gene TRBV5-6, with D perhaps TRBD1 (5 bases). The CDR3 is made up of 17 amino acids. Trimming shortened V by 1 base and J by 4 bases, and 17 bases separated the two germline ends. Germline-derived CDR1 and CDR2 are SGHDT and YYEEEE. This chain's CDR3 is CASSLSDGQGGTGELFF. CDR3 nucleotide sequence: TGTGCCAGCAGCTTGTCAGATGGCCAGGGTGGCACCGGGGAGCTGTTTTTT.

The gene calls are TRBV11-1 and TRBJ2-1; 8 positions agree with TRBD2. The CDR3 is made up of 14 amino acids. The germline V gene has CDR1 SGHAT and CDR2 FQDESV (reference sequence). After removal of 8 bases from V and 9 bases from J, the junction contained 12 bases not matched to a gene. The CDR3 DNA sequence: TGTGCCAGCTCACGGGAGACTAGCGTCCCTGAGCAGTTCTTC. Amino acids: CASSRETSVPEQFF.

This chain joins TRBV6-5 and TRBJ2-5, with 7 bases lining up with TRBD1. V dropped 1 base and J dropped 5; count of bases not matched to a gene: 7. CDR3 length: 15 amino acids. Per the germline V gene, CDR1 is MNHEY and CDR2 is SVGAGI. CDR3: CASSYFRDSGETQYF. CDR3 nucleotide sequence: TGTGCCAGCAGTTACTTCCGGGACAGTGGGGAGACCCAGTACTTC.

The gene calls are TRBV27 and TRBJ1-1; D is possibly TRBD1 (6 bases). The CDR3 has 14 residues. Trimming took 6 bases from V and 5 from J, leaving 16 bases between them. Germline lookup yields CDR1 MNHEY and CDR2 SMNVEV (reference sequence). In DNA, the CDR3 is TGTGCCAGCAGGTCCGGAGGGGGTGGAACTGAAGCTTTCTTT. Translation gives CASRSGGGGTEAFF.